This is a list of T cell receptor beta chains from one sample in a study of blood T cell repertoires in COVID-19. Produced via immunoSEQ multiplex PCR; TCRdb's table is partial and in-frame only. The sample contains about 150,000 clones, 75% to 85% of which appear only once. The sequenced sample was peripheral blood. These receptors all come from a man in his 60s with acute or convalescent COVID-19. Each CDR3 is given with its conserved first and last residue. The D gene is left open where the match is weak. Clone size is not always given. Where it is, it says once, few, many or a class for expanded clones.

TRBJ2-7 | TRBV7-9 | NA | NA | TGTGCCCCAGATACAACGGCGGAGGAAACCTACGAGCAGTACTTC | CAPDTTAEETYEQYF
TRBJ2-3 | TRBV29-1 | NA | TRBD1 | TGCAGCACCGGACAGGGAGTGGCTCCGCAGTATTTT | CSTGQGVAPQYF
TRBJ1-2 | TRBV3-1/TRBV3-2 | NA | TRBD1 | TGTGCCAGCAGCCAAAAGGACAGGGAGGGAACGGCTTACTATGGCTACACCTTC | CASSQKDREGTAYYGYTF
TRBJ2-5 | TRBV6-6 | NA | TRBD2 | TGTGCCAGCTATCTGACGGGGGGGAAAGAGACCCAGTACTTC | CASYLTGGKETQYF
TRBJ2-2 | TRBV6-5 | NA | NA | TGTGCCAGCTGTCAGGGGTGGAACACCGGGGAGCTGTTTTTT | CASCQGWNTGELFF
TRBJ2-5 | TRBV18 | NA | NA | TGTGCCAGCTCACCGCCTAACCCGGGATCGCGAGAGACCCAGTACTTC | CASSPPNPGSRETQYF
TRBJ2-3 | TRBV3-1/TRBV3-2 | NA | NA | TGTGCCAGCAGCCTGGGGGCTAGCACAGATACGCAGTATTTT | CASSLGASTDTQYF
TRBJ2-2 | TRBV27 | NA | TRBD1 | TGTGCCAGCACCACTCGGGGACAGGAGATGAACACCGGGGAGCTGTTTTTT | CASTTRGQEMNTGELFF
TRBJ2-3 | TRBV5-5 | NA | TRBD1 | TGTGCCAGCAGCATGACAGGGGGCGGAGATACGCAGTATTTT | CASSMTGGGDTQYF
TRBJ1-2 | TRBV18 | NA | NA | TGTGCCAGCTCACCGGCAGGGGACTATGGCTACACCTTC | CASSPAGDYGYTF
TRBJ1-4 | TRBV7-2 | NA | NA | TGTGCCAGCAGCTTAGCAGGGGGGGGAACTAATGAAAAACTGTTTTTT | CASSLAGGGTNEKLFF
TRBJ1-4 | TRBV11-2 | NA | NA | TGTGCCAGCAGCTTAATGGGGCTTGAAAAACTGTTTTTT | CASSLMGLEKLFF
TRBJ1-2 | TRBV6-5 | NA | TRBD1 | TGTGCCAGCAGTACAAATGACAGGGAGGACTATGGCTACACCTTC | CASSTNDREDYGYTF
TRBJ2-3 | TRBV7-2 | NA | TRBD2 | TGTGCCAGCAGCTTCTTAGCGGGAGGGCCGGGAGATACGCAGTATTTT | CASSFLAGGPGDTQYF
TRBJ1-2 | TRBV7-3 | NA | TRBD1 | TGTGCCAGCAGCTTAAGCGACAGGGATCCCGGTGGCTACACCTTC | CASSLSDRDPGGYTF
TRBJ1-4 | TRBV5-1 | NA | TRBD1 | TGCGCCAGCAGCTCCTCGGGACAGGCTGCAACTAATGAAAAACTGTTTTTT | CASSSSGQAATNEKLFF
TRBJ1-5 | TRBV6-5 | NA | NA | TGTGCCAGCGGCGAGCGAAGCAATCAGCCCCAGCATTTT | CASGERSNQPQHF
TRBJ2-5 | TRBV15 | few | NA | TGTGCCACCAACAGCCGGGGAGAGACCCAGTACTTC | CATNSRGETQYF
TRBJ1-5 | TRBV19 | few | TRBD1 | TGTGCCAGTAGTATGGGACAGGGGTATCAGCCCCAGCATTTT | CASSMGQGYQPQHF
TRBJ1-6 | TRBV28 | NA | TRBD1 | TGTGCCAGCAGTTCCACAGGGGGCGGAAATTCACCCCTCCACTTT | CASSSTGGGNSPLHF
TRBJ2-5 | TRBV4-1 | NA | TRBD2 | TGCGCCAGCAGGCAAGCTAGCGGGGGGCAAGAGACCCAGTACTTC | CASRQASGGQETQYF
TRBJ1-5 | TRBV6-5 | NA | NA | TGTGCCAGCAGAGCGGGAGGGAGCAATCAGCCCCAGCATTTT | CASRAGGSNQPQHF
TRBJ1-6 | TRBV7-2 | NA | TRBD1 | TGTGCCAGCAGCTCGGGACAGGGGGGCGTATATAATTCACCCCTCCACTTT | CASSSGQGGVYNSPLHF
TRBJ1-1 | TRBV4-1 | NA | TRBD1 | TGCGCCAGCAGCCAGGACAGGGGCGTTGGCACTGAAGCTTTCTTT | CASSQDRGVGTEAFF
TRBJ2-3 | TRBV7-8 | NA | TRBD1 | TGTGCCAGCAGCTCCACCCGACAGGGGGCCACAGATACGCAGTATTTT | CASSSTRQGATDTQYF
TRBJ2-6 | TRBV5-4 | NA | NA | TGTGCCAGCAGCTCCCCCTACTCTGGGGCCAACGTCCTGACTTTC | CASSSPYSGANVLTF